This T cell receptor (beta chain) was observed in a study of cytomegalovirus exposure and HLA in healthy donors. Findings of the study overall: Specificity for CMV antigens was confirmed in vitro for three of the CMV-associated chains. Follow-up analysis later connected one missense variant in DCLRE1C with trimming of TCR beta V- and J-genes.

The PCR had 60 Vbeta and 13 Jbeta primers. TCRdb's table, derived via immunoSEQ multiplex PCR, lists solely in-frame clones and lacks some. The table records 45,000 to 65,000 clones, approximately 70% of them present only once. A remark on this clone: The target antigen is unknown.

CDR3 length equals 13 residues. Per germline, CDR1 KGHSH and CDR2 LQKENI. Trimming left V 4 bases short and J 6 bases short, with 12 bases between. The chain combines TRBV18 with TRBJ1-1; the D gene is possibly TRBD1 (6 bases). The clonotype was recovered from a man aged 18 to 29 in good health and CMV-seronegative. The sample comprised PBMCs. Here the CDR3 DNA reads TGTGCCAGCTCACGGGATAGGACAGCTGAAGCTTTCTTT. Its protein product is CASSRDRTAEAFF. The whole variable domain, remainder taken from reference TRBV18 and TRBJ1-1, is NAGVMQNPRHLVRRRGQEARLRCSPMKGHSHVYWYRQLPEEGLKFMVYLQKENIIDESGMPKERFSAEFPKEGPSILRIQQVVRGDSAAYFCASSRDRTAEAFFGQGTRLTVV.